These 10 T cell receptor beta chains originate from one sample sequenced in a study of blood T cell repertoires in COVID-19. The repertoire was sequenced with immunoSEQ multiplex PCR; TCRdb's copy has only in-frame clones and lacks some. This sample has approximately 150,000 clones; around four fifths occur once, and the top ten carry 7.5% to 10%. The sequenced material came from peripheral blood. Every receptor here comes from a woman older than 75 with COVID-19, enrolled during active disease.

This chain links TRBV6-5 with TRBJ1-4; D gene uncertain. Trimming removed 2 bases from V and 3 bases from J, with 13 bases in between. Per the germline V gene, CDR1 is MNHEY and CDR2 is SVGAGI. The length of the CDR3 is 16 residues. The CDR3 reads CASSYGLPLPNEKLFF. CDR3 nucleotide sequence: TGTGCCAGCAGTTACGGACTCCCTCTGCCTAATGAAAAACTGTTTTTT.

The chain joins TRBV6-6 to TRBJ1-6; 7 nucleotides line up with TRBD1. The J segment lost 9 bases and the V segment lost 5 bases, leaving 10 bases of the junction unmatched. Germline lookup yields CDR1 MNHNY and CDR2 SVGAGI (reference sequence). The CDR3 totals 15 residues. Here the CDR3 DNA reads TGTGCCAGCAGTACCCCGACAGGGATCGGTTCACCCCTCCACTTT. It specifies CASSTPTGIGSPLHF.

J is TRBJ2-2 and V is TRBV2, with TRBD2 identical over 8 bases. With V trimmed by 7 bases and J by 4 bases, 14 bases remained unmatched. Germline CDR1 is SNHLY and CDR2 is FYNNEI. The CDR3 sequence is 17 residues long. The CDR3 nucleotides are TGTGCCAGCACCATCGGAGGCGGGAGGTGGATCACCGGGGAGCTGTTTTTT. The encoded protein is CASTIGGGRWITGELFF.

CDR3 DNA sequence: TGTGCCAGCAGTGCAAGCGGGAGAATCTCCTACGAGCAGTACTTC. Protein product: CASSASGRISYEQYF. The chain couples TRBV28 to TRBJ2-7; TRBD2 aligns across 8 bases. The CDR3 length is 15 residues. Germline V gives CDR1 MDHEN, CDR2 SYDVKM. With 5 bases clipped from V and 0 bases from J, the junction kept 6 bases outside the gene matches.

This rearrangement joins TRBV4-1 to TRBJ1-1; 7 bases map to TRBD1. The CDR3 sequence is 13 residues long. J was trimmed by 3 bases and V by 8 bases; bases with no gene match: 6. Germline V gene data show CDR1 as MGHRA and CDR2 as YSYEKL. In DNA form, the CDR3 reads TGCGCCAGCGGCTTAGACAGGGACACTGAAGCTTTCTTT. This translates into CASGLDRDTEAFF.

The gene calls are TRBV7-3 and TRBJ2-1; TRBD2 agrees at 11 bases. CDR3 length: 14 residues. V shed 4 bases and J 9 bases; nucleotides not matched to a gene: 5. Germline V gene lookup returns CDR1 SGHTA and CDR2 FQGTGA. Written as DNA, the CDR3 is TGTGCCAGCAGCTCCCCGGGACTAGCGGCTGAGCAGTTCTTC. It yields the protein CASSSPGLAAEQFF.

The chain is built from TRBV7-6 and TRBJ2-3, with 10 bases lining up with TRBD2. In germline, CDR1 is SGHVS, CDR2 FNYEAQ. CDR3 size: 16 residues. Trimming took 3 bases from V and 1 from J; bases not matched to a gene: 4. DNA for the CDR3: TGTGCCAGCAGCTTCCGGGGGACTAGCGGCACAGATACGCAGTATTTT. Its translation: CASSFRGTSGTDTQYF.

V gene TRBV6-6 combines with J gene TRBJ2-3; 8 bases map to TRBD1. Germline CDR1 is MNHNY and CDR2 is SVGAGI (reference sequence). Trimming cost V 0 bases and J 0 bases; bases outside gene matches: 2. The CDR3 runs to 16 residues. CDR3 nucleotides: TGTGCCAGCAGTTACTCTGGGACAGGCAGCACAGATACGCAGTATTTT. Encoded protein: CASSYSGTGSTDTQYF.

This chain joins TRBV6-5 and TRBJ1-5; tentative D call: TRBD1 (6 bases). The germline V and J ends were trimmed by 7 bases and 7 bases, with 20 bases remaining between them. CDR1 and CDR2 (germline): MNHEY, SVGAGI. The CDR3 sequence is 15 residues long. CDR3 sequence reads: CASTPGAGVAQPQHF. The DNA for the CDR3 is TGTGCCAGCACCCCAGGGGCAGGGGTAGCGCAGCCCCAGCATTTT.

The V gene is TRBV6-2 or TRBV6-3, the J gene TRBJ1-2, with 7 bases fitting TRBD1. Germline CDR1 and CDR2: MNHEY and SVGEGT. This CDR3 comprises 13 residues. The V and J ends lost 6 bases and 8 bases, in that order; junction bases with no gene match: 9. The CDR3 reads CASSNDRVQGYTF. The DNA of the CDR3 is TGTGCCAGCAGCAACGACAGGGTTCAGGGCTACACCTTC.